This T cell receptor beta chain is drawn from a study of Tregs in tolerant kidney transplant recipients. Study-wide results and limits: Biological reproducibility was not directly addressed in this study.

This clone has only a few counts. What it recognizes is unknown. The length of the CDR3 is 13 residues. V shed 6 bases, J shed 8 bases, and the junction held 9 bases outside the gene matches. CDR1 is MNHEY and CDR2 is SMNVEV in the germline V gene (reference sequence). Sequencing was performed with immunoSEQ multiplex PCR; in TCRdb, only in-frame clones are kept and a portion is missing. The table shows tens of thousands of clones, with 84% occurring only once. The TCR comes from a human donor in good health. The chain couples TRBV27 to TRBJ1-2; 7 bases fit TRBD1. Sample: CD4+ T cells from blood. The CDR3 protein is CASRRQGFGGYTF. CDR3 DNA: TGTGCCAGCAGGAGACAGGGTTTCGGAGGCTACACCTTC.